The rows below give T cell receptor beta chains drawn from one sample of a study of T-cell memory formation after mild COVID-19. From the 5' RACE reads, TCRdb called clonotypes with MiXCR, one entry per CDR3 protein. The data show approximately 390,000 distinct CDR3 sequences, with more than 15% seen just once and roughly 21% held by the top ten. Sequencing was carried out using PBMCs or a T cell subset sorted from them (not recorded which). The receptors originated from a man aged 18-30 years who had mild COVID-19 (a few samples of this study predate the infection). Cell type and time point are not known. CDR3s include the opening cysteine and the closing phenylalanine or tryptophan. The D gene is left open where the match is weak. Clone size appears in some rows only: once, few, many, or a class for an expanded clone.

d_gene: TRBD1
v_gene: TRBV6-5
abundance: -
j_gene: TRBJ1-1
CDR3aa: CASSYGQGQGGTEAFF
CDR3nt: TGTGCCAGCAGTTACGGCCAGGGACAGGGTGGCACTGAAGCTTTCTTT

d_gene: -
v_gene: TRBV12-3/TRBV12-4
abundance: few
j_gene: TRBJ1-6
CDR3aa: CASSLGAYSPLHF
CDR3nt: TGTGCCAGCAGTTTGGGGGCCTATTCACCCCTCCACTTT

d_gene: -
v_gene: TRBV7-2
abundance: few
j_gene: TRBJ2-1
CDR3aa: CASSLEDRRQFF
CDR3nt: TGTGCCAGCAGCTTAGAAGACAGGCGGCAGTTCTTC

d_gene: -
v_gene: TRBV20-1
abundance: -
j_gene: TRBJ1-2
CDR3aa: CSAREEGPTGGYTF
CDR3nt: TGCAGTGCTAGAGAGGAGGGGCCTACGGGTGGCTACACCTTC

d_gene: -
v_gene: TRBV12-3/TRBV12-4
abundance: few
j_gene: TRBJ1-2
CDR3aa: CASRPTANYGYTF
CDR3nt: TGTGCCAGCAGACCGACAGCTAACTATGGCTACACCTTC

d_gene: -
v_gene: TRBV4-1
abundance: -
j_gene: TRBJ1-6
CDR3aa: CASKRDFWDSPLHF
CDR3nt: TGCGCCAGCAAAAGGGACTTTTGGGATTCACCCCTCCACTTT

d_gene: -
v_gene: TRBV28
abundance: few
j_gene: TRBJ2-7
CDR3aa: CASRRGGVVYEQYF
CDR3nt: TGTGCCAGCAGGAGAGGGGGGGTAGTCTACGAGCAGTACTTC

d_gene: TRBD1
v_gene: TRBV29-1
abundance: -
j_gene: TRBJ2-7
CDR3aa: CSARYGGQGAYEQYF
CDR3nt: TGCAGCGCCCGGTATGGGGGACAGGGGGCATACGAGCAGTACTTC

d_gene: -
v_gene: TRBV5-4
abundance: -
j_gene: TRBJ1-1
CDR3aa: CASRPPPGSATEAFF
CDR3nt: TGTGCCAGCAGACCTCCCCCAGGCTCCGCCACTGAAGCTTTCTTT

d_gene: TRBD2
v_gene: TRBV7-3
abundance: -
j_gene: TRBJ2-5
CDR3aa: CASSSSGGGQETQYF
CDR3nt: TGTGCCAGCAGCTCTAGCGGGGGGGGACAAGAGACCCAGTACTTC

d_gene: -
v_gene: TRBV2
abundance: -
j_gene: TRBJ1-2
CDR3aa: CASSEWEQASYGYTF
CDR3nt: TGTGCCAGCAGTGAATGGGAACAGGCGAGCTATGGCTACACCTTC

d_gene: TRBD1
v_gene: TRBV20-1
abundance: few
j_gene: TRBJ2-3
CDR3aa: CSARHRGRADTQYF
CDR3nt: TGCAGTGCTAGACACAGGGGGAGAGCAGATACGCAGTATTTT

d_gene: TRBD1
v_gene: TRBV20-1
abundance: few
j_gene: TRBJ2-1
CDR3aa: CSAMLGQGDNEQFF
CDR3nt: TGCAGTGCTATGCTCGGACAGGGGGACAATGAGCAGTTCTTC

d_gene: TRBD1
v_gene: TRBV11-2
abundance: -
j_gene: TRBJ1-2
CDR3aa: CASSRNPGGDGYTF
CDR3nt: TGTGCCAGCAGCCGAAACCCAGGGGGCGATGGCTACACCTTC

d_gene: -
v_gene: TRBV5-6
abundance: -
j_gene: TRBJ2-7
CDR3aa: CASSLGGTPAYEQYF
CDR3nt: TGTGCCAGCAGCTTGGGTGGGACTCCAGCCTACGAGCAGTACTTC

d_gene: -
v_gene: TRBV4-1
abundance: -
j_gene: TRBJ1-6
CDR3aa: CASSPLGRALHF
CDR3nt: TGCGCCAGCAGCCCCCTTGGCAGGGCATTGCACTTT

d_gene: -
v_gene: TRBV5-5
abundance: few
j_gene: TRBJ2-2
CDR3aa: CASSLGQLVGELFF
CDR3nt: TGTGCCAGCAGCTTGGGACAGCTGGTCGGGGAGCTGTTTTTT

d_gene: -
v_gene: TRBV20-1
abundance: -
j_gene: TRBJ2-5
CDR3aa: CSARDLRRRSEGETQYF
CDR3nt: TGCAGTGCTAGAGATCTGAGGCGTCGGAGTGAGGGAGAGACCCAGTACTTC

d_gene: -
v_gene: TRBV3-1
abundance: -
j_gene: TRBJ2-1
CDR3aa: CASSQESLLGGQFF
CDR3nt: TGTGCCAGCAGCCAAGAATCCCTCCTTGGGGGGCAGTTCTTC

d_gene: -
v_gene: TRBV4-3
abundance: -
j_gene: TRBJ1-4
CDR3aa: CASSQERYRAAGNEKLFF
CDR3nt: TGCGCCAGCAGCCAAGAGCGATACCGCGCGGCCGGGAATGAAAAACTGTTTTTT

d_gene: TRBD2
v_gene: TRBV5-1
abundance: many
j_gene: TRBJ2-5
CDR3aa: CASSFTGLEAETQYF
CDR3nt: TGCGCCAGCAGCTTCACGGGACTAGAGGCCGAGACCCAGTACTTC

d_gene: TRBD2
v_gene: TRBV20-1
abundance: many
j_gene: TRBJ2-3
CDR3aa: CSAQTGGPDTQYF
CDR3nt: TGCAGTGCACAGACGGGGGGGCCAGATACGCAGTATTTT

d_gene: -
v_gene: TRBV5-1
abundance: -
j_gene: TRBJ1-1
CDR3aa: CASSSPVGARMNTEAFF
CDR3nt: TGCGCCAGCAGCTCTCCGGTGGGGGCGCGGATGAACACTGAAGCTTTCTTT

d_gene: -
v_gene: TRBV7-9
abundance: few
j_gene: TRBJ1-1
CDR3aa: CASSSKGTVNTEAFF
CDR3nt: TGTGCCAGCAGCTCGAAAGGGACCGTTAACACTGAAGCTTTCTTT

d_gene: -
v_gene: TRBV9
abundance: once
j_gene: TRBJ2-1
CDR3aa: CASSIPDGKVYNEQFF
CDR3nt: TGTGCCAGCAGCATTCCGGACGGGAAGGTATACAATGAGCAGTTCTTC

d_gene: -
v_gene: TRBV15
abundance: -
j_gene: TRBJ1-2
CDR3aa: CATSTQVGTNYGYTF
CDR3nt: TGTGCCACCAGCACGCAGGTTGGGACCAACTATGGCTACACCTTC

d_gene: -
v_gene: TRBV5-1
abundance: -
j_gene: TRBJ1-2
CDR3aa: CASKDIYYGYTF
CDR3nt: TGCGCCAGTAAGGACATTTACTATGGCTACACCTTC

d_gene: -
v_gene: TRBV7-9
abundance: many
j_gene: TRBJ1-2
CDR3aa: CASSLNPNYGYTF
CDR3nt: TGTGCCAGCAGCTTGAACCCCAACTATGGCTACACCTTC

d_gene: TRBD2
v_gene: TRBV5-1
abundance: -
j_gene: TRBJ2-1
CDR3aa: CASSLVSRGVHEQFF
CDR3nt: TGCGCCAGCAGCTTGGTTTCGCGGGGGGTCCATGAGCAGTTCTTC

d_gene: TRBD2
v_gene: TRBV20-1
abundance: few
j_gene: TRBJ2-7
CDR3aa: CSARDSRTSGVEQYF
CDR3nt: TGCAGTGCTAGAGATTCTAGGACTAGCGGGGTCGAGCAGTACTTC

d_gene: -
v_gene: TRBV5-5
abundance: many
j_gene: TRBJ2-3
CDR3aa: CASSFSFRDTQYF
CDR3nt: TGTGCCAGCAGCTTCTCCTTCCGGGATACGCAGTATTTT

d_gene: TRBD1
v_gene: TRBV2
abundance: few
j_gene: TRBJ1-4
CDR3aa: CASKDLGTVNEKLFF
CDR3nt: TGTGCCAGCAAGGATCTAGGGACAGTTAATGAAAAACTGTTTTTT

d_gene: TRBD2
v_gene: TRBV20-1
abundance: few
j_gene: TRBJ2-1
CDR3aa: CSARASGGQSSYNEQFF
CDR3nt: TGCAGTGCTAGGGCTAGCGGGGGGCAAAGTTCCTACAATGAGCAGTTCTTC

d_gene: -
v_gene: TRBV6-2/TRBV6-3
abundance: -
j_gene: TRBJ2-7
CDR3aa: CASSATLSGAHEQYF
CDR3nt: TGTGCCAGCAGTGCAACACTATCAGGGGCGCACGAGCAGTACTTC

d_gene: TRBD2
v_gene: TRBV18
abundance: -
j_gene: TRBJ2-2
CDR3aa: CASSIRAGTSGNTGELFF
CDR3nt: TGTGCCAGCTCAATAAGAGCCGGGACTAGCGGAAACACCGGGGAGCTGTTTTTT

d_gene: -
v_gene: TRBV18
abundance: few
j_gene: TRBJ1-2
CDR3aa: CASSDSWDGYTF
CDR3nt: TGTGCCAGCTCGGACAGTTGGGATGGCTACACCTTC

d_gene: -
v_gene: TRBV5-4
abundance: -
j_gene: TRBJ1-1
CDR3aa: CASSLDSPMNTEAFF
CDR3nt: TGTGCCAGCAGCTTGGACAGCCCTATGAACACTGAAGCTTTCTTT

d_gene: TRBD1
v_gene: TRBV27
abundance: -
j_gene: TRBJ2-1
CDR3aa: CASSSTGFTFF
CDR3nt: TGTGCCAGCAGTTCGACAGGGTTTACGTTCTTC

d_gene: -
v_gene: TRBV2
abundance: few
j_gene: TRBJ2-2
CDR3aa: CASNEAGFGELFF
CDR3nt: TGTGCCAGCAACGAGGCAGGGTTCGGGGAGCTGTTTTTT

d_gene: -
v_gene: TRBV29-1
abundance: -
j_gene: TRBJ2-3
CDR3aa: CSVGRPSSTDTQYF
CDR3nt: TGCAGCGTTGGACGTCCCTCTAGCACAGATACGCAGTATTTT

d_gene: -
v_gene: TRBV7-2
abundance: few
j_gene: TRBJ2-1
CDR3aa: CASSLGGSGISNEQFF
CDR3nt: TGTGCCAGCAGCTTAGGGGGGAGCGGAATAAGCAATGAGCAGTTCTTC

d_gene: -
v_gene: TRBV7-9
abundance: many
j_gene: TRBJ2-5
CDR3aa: CASSLGNPYQETQYF
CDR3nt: TGTGCCAGCAGCTTGGGTAATCCGTACCAAGAGACCCAGTACTTC

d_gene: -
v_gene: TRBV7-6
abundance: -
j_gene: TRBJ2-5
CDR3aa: CASSLGAIQETQYF
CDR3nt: TGTGCCAGCAGCTTAGGAGCGATACAAGAGACCCAGTACTTC

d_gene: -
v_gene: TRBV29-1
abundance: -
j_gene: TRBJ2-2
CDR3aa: CSVALANTGELFF
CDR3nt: TGCAGCGTTGCCCTAGCGAACACCGGGGAGCTGTTTTTT

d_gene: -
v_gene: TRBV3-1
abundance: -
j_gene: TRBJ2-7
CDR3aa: CASSPGAEQYF
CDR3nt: TGTGCCAGCAGCCCCGGAGCCGAGCAGTACTTC

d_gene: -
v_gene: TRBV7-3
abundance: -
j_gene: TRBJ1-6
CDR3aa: CASSLSGGSSPLHF
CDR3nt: TGTGCCAGCAGCTTATCGGGGGGCTCTTCACCCCTCCACTTT

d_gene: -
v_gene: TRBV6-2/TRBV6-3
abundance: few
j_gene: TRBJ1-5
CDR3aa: CASSWAAGNQPQHF
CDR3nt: TGTGCCAGCAGTTGGGCGGCAGGGAATCAGCCCCAGCATTTT

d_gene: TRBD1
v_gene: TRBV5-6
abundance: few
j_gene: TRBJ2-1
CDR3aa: CASSRPGTGGGEQFF
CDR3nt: TGTGCCAGCAGCCGTCCCGGGACAGGGGGCGGCGAGCAGTTCTTC

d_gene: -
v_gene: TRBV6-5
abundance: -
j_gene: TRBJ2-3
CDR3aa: CASSYSPPSRGTDTQYF
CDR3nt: TGTGCCAGCAGTTATTCCCCTCCCTCGCGAGGCACAGATACGCAGTATTTT

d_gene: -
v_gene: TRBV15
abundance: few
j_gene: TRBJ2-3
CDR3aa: CATRGTGTDTQYF
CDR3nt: TGTGCCACCAGAGGTACGGGCACAGATACGCAGTATTTT

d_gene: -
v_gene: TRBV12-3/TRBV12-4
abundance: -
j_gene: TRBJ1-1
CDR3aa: CASSLFGVDTEAFF
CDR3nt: TGTGCCAGCAGTTTATTCGGGGTGGACACTGAAGCTTTCTTT

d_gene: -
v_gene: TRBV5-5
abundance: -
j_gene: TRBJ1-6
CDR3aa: CASSSGGNNSPLHF
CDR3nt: TGTGCCAGCAGCTCCGGAGGGAATAATTCACCCCTCCACTTT

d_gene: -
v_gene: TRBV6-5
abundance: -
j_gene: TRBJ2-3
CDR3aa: CASRRGLQDTQYF
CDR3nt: TGTGCCAGCAGACGGGGTCTCCAGGATACGCAGTATTTT

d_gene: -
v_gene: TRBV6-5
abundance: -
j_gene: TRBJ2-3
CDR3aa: CASTQRRTDTQYF
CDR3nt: TGTGCCAGCACCCAACGACGCACAGATACGCAGTATTTT

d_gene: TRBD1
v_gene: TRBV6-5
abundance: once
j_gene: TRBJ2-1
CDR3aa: CASSWDRGGNEQFF
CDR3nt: TGTGCCAGCAGCTGGGACAGGGGAGGCAATGAGCAGTTCTTC

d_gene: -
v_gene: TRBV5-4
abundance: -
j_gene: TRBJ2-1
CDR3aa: CASSQDLLEQFF
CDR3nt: TGTGCCAGCAGCCAGGACCTTCTCGAGCAGTTCTTC